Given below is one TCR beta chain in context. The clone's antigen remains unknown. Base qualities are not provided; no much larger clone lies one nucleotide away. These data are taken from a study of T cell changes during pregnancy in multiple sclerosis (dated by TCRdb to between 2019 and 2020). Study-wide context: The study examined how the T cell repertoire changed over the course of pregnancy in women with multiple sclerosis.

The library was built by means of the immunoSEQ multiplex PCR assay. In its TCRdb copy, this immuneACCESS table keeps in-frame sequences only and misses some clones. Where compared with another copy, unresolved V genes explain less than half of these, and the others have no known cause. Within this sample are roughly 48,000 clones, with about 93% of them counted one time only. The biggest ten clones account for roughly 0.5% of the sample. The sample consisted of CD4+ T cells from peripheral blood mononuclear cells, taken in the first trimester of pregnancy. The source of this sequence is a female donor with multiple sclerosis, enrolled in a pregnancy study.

CDR3 sequence: CASRGQSSGANVLTF. In nucleotide form, the sequence is TGTGCCAGCAGGGGACAATCGTCTGGGGCCAACGTCCTGACTTTC. The chain links TRBV6-1 with TRBJ2-6; possibly the D gene is TRBD1, per 6 matching bases. The CDR3 starts with the cysteine, ends with the phenylalanine, and has 15 residues. Just CDR3 DNA is preserved here, 45 bases in frame from base 1. V loses 6 bases, J loses 1 base, and the germline ends lie 10 bases apart. The CDR1 and CDR2 encoded by the germline V gene are MNHNS and SASEGT.